Listed below are T cell receptor beta chains from one sample, sequenced in a study of human T cells and chemical hapten exposure. A single record per CDR3 protein comes from TCRdb applying MiXCR to the RACE reads. The data contain tens of thousands of distinct CDR3 sequences, 10% to 12% of them singletons. Material: whole blood, obtained in connection with sensitization to the hapten diphenylcyclopropenone (DPC). These receptors came from a woman in her forties or fifties with alopecia areata. Some clones in this sample may be carry-over from other donors' samples. Each CDR3 is given with its conserved first and last residue. D genes are given only for firm matches.

v_gene: TRBV6-5; d_gene: .; j_gene: TRBJ1-5; CDR3aa: CASRRSAGNQPQHF
v_gene: TRBV11-3; d_gene: .; j_gene: TRBJ2-1; CDR3aa: CASSEISGNNEQFF
v_gene: TRBV29-1; d_gene: .; j_gene: TRBJ2-2; CDR3aa: CSVGSGIGELFF
v_gene: TRBV30; d_gene: .; j_gene: TRBJ1-2; CDR3aa: CAWWGGFGGYTF
v_gene: TRBV6-1; d_gene: TRBD1; j_gene: TRBJ1-4; CDR3aa: CASSSIGTVLNEKLFF
v_gene: TRBV5-1; d_gene: .; j_gene: TRBJ1-1; CDR3aa: CASSLEGTLNTEAFF
v_gene: TRBV7-2; d_gene: TRBD2; j_gene: TRBJ2-5; CDR3aa: CASSLSGRGETQYF
v_gene: TRBV5-4; d_gene: TRBD2; j_gene: TRBJ2-1; CDR3aa: CASSWTSGAEQFF
v_gene: TRBV28; d_gene: TRBD2; j_gene: TRBJ2-7; CDR3aa: CASSLGTSGYEQYF
v_gene: TRBV9; d_gene: .; j_gene: TRBJ2-7; CDR3aa: CASSPHPTGAYEQYF
v_gene: TRBV5-8; d_gene: .; j_gene: TRBJ1-5; CDR3aa: CASSLAGGGNQPQHF
v_gene: TRBV9; d_gene: .; j_gene: TRBJ2-1; CDR3aa: CASSVGLSVNEQFF
v_gene: TRBV28; d_gene: .; j_gene: TRBJ2-3; CDR3aa: CASSLPQGLSGTDTQYF
v_gene: TRBV18; d_gene: .; j_gene: TRBJ2-7; CDR3aa: CASSPQRPGEQYF
v_gene: TRBV6-2/TRBV6-3; d_gene: TRBD1; j_gene: TRBJ2-1; CDR3aa: CASSYRGLYNEQFF
v_gene: TRBV4-3; d_gene: .; j_gene: TRBJ1-1; CDR3aa: CASSQERTVNTEAFF
v_gene: TRBV11-2; d_gene: TRBD2; j_gene: TRBJ2-5; CDR3aa: CASSSLPLAGQTQYF
v_gene: TRBV20-1; d_gene: TRBD1; j_gene: TRBJ1-6; CDR3aa: CSAPRDSLFGRSPLHF
v_gene: TRBV11-2; d_gene: .; j_gene: TRBJ1-2; CDR3aa: CASSLRLLYGYTF
v_gene: TRBV20-1; d_gene: TRBD1; j_gene: TRBJ2-1; CDR3aa: CSASPGTGIENEQFF
v_gene: TRBV2; d_gene: TRBD1; j_gene: TRBJ2-1; CDR3aa: CASRTGGAYNEQFF
v_gene: TRBV11-2; d_gene: .; j_gene: TRBJ2-7; CDR3aa: CASSQQGLGEQYF
v_gene: TRBV20-1; d_gene: .; j_gene: TRBJ1-4; CDR3aa: CSVRVAEKLFF
v_gene: TRBV25-1; d_gene: .; j_gene: TRBJ2-7; CDR3aa: CASAGEGVYEQYF
v_gene: TRBV3-1; d_gene: TRBD2; j_gene: TRBJ2-5; CDR3aa: CASSPPSGRAGETQYF
v_gene: TRBV6-1; d_gene: .; j_gene: TRBJ2-3; CDR3aa: CASRLISLGTDTQYF
v_gene: TRBV12-3/TRBV12-4; d_gene: .; j_gene: TRBJ2-5; CDR3aa: CASSLRQEAGETQYF
v_gene: TRBV6-2/TRBV6-3; d_gene: TRBD1; j_gene: TRBJ1-1; CDR3aa: CASSRRQGGTEAFF
v_gene: TRBV7-3; d_gene: .; j_gene: TRBJ2-2; CDR3aa: CASSLRARGTGELFF
v_gene: TRBV20-1; d_gene: .; j_gene: TRBJ1-5; CDR3aa: CSAREGGRNQPQHF
v_gene: TRBV2; d_gene: .; j_gene: TRBJ2-4; CDR3aa: CASTSDGIAKNIQYF
v_gene: TRBV3-1; d_gene: .; j_gene: TRBJ2-4; CDR3aa: CASSPGAGAKNIQYF
v_gene: TRBV7-2; d_gene: TRBD1; j_gene: TRBJ2-7; CDR3aa: CASSTPRTGGSYEQYF
v_gene: TRBV20-1; d_gene: TRBD1; j_gene: TRBJ2-7; CDR3aa: CSAGQAAYEQYF
v_gene: TRBV3-1; d_gene: TRBD2; j_gene: TRBJ2-1; CDR3aa: CASSRGLAGVVEQFF
v_gene: TRBV7-6; d_gene: .; j_gene: TRBJ1-3; CDR3aa: CASSRGTGHSGNTIYF
v_gene: TRBV6-5; d_gene: .; j_gene: TRBJ2-7; CDR3aa: CASIPTGFPSEQYF
v_gene: TRBV4-2; d_gene: .; j_gene: TRBJ1-1; CDR3aa: CASSQDQQVGTEAFF
v_gene: TRBV6-5; d_gene: TRBD1; j_gene: TRBJ1-1; CDR3aa: CASSYQGAPNTEAFF
v_gene: TRBV12-3/TRBV12-4; d_gene: .; j_gene: TRBJ1-5; CDR3aa: CASSLDGRDNQPQHF
v_gene: TRBV2; d_gene: .; j_gene: TRBJ2-2; CDR3aa: CASTTVLANTGELFF
v_gene: TRBV18; d_gene: TRBD1; j_gene: TRBJ2-1; CDR3aa: CASSLDRGRAANEQFF
v_gene: TRBV21-1; d_gene: .; j_gene: TRBJ2-7; CDR3aa: CASSRRTSGNSYEQYF
v_gene: TRBV27; d_gene: TRBD1; j_gene: TRBJ1-5; CDR3aa: CASSLQGERNQPQHF
v_gene: TRBV29-1; d_gene: .; j_gene: TRBJ2-7; CDR3aa: CSEDLGQGLGEQYF